This T cell receptor beta chain was sequenced in a study of T cells in Graves' hyperthyroidism and ophthalmopathy (dated by TCRdb to about 2019). Describing the broader study: Peripheral blood samples were taken at initial diagnosis, before any treatment was given. TCR V-J signatures able to tell the groups apart were searched for in a discovery cohort of some 100 patients, of whom 43 had Graves' ophthalmopathy and about 60 had stable Graves' hyperthyroidism. An independent validation cohort of under 20 hyperthyroidism patients and approximately 16 patients who later progressed to ophthalmopathy tested prospective prediction of ophthalmopathy. For training and testing, the 100 or so patients in the discovery cohort were randomly divided in a 7:3 ratio. The study also compared thyroid tissue and blood T-cell repertoires from about six Graves' hyperthyroidism patients. Following sampling, methimazole starting at 30 mg daily was given to hyperthyroidism patients, and high-dose intravenous methylprednisolone was given to ophthalmopathy patients. The paper describes TCR Vbeta CDR3 sequencing of 120 to 150 peripheral blood samples, made up of roughly 40 ophthalmopathy patients, 70 to 75 hyperthyroidism patients and 17 progressor patients. Overall study outcomes, separate from this receptor: Sample size was not statistically predetermined, and blinding of investigators to group allocation was not performed. In validation, the model predicted progression to ophthalmopathy with 55% to 71% sensitivity and approximately 72% specificity, a median of approximately 6.5 months before onset. A 13 V-J signature model separated ophthalmopathy from stable hyperthyroidism, with approximately 86% sensitivity and 81.08% specificity in cross-validation and 80%/75% in testing. Most expanded thyroid clonotypes (frequency above 0.001) were also detected in blood, suggesting blood repertoires may reflect thyroid immune responses.

From the cysteine through the phenylalanine, the CDR3 covers 16 amino acids. Only CDR3 DNA remains: 48 bases, in frame from the first base. CDR1 and CDR2 (SNHLY, FYNNEI) derive from the germline V gene. Germline trimming: 4 bases from V, 1 base from J; junction bases outside gene matches: 4. The TCR beta CDR3 regions were amplified from RNA transcripts. The first round of RT-PCR for the TCR CDR3 was performed with the HTBI primer set and the Qiagen OneStep RT-PCR kit. Libraries were constructed in a second round of multiplex PCR, after which size selection and purification were carried out. Paired-end sequencing of the libraries was performed with 100 bp reads on an Illumina HiSeq2000. In the paper's pipeline: SOAPnuke was used to process the raw data, throwing out any read that contained adapters or uncalled bases, had a mean Phred below 15, or lacked an exact constant-primer or identifier match. High-quality paired reads were merged using COPE v1.2.5, and each unique nucleotide sequence was defined as a clonotype. Clonotypes were aligned to IMGT TRBV, TRBD and TRBJ reference segments using MiTCR v1.1. Analysis was restricted to V-J combinations with a frequency above 0.0001, which covered about 99% of repertoires. A TCS score was defined as the ratio between F50 (clonal expansion) and ExV (chaos), using BLOSUM62-based TCRdist between CDR3 peptides within each V-J. Welch's t-statistics and random forest reduced roughly 540 V-J features to 13, which were used in a naive Bayes classifier (R e1071). In-frame beta chains were kept once TCRdb had trimmed the public reads at Q25 with fastp and called clones with MiXCR. Every CDR3 protein is listed once, alongside the most common genes and DNA of its rows. These V and J calls derive from TCRdb rather than the authors' analysis. A total of 250,000 to 300,000 distinct CDR3 sequences appear in this sample, just over 14% of them only once. The ten largest clones add up to 13% of the sample.

This clonotype was counted at least ten times. Its antigen remains unidentified. No much larger clone is present one base from it, and per-base qualities are unavailable. Hyperthyroidism patients were newly diagnosed, with disease duration under 2 months, and aged 18 to 65 years. Any patient with an uncontrolled infection, another autoimmune disease, pregnancy or lactation was excluded. Clinical symptoms, serum thyroxine and TRAb, thyroid ultrasound, and orbital computed tomography formed the basis for the diagnoses. Blood from progressor patients was drawn when they were first diagnosed with hyperthyroidism, before any ophthalmopathy symptoms appeared. PBMCs were isolated from about 9.1 ml of fresh peripheral blood by Ficoll-Paque density gradient centrifugation. Patients classed as progressors first received a Graves' hyperthyroidism diagnosis and then went on to develop ophthalmopathy during follow-up. Total RNA was extracted using Trizol reagent, and RNA quality was assessed on an Agilent 2100 Bioanalyzer.

The chain links TRBV2 with TRBJ2-1; 10 junctional bases match TRBD2. The sequence came from a woman in her forties with Graves' hyperthyroidism that later progressed to Graves' ophthalmopathy. The sequencing sample was made of blood. The CDR3 is CASSAGTSVSYNEQFF. The nucleotide sequence reads TGTGCCAGCAGTGCCGGGACTAGCGTTTCCTACAATGAGCAGTTCTTC.